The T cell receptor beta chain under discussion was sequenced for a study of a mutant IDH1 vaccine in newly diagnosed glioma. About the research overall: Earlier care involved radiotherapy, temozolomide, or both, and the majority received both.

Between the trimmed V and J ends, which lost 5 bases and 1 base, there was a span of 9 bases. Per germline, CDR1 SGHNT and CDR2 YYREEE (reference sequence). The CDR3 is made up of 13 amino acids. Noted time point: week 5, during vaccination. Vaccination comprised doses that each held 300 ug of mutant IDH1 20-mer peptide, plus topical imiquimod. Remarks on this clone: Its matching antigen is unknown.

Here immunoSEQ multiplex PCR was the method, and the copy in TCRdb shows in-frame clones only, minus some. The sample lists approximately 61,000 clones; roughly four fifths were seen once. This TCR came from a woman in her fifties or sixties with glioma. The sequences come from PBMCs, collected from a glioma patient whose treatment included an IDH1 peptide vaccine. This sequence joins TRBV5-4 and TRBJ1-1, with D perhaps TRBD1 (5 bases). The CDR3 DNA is TGTGCCAGCAGTCTTGACAGGAACACTGAAGCTTTCTTT. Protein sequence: CASSLDRNTEAFF.